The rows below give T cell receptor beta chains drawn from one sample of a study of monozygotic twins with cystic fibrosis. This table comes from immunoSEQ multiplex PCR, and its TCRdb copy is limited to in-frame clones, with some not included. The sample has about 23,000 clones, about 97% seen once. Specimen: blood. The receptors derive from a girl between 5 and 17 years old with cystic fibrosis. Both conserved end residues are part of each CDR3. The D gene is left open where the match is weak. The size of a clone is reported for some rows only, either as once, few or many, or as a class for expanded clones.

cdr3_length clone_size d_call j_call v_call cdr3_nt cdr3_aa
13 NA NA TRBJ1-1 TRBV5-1 TGCGCCAGCAGCCGGACGGAGAACACTGAAGCTTTCTTT CASSRTENTEAFF
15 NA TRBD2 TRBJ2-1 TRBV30 TGTGCCTGGAGTGTTGGGACTAGCGGAAACAATGAGCAGTTCTTC CAWSVGTSGNNEQFF
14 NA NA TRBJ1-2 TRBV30 TGTGCCTGGAGTGTATGGGTCCAGTCCGATGGCTACACCTTC CAWSVWVQSDGYTF
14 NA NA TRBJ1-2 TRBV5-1 TGCGCCAGCAGCACCAACGACGGATATAATGGCTACACCTTC CASSTNDGYNGYTF
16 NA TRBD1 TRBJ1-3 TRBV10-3 TGTGCCATCAGTGAGGAAGACAGGGAGAACGGAAACGCCATATATTTT CAISEEDRENGNAIYF
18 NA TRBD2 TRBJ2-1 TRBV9 TGTGCCAGCAGCCCACACGGGGGGCTAGCGGGCGGATACAATGAGCAGTTCTTC CASSPHGGLAGGYNEQFF
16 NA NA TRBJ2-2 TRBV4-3 TGCGCCAGCAGCCAAGATGGCAGGGGTCACACCGGGGAGCTGTTTTTT CASSQDGRGHTGELFF
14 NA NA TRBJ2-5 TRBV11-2 TGTGCCAGCAGCTTAGTAGGCAGGGCGTTGTCCCAGTACTTC CASSLVGRALSQYF
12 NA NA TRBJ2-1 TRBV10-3 TGTGCCATCAGTCGTGAGTGGAATGAGCAGTTCTTC CAISREWNEQFF
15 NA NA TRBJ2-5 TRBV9 TGTGCCAGCAGCGTAGCCTTTCTTGACCAAGAGACCCAGTACTTC CASSVAFLDQETQYF
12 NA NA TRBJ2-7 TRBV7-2 TGTGCCAGCGGCTTTGGGTCCTACGAGCAGTACTTC CASGFGSYEQYF
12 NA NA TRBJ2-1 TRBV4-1 TGCGCCAGCAGCCAACCAGCCGGCGAGCAGTTCTTC CASSQPAGEQFF
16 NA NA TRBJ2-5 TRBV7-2 TGTGCCAGCAGCTTATCTCGACGCCCGTCACAAGAGACCCAGTACTTC CASSLSRRPSQETQYF
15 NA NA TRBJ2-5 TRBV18 TGTGCCAGCTCAGCCACGCTTGAGGGTGGGGAGACCCAGTACTTC CASSATLEGGETQYF
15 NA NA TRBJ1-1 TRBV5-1 TGCGCCAGCAGCTTGGGTGGGGATTTGAACACTGAAGCTTTCTTT CASSLGGDLNTEAFF
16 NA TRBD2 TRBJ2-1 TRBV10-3 TGTGCCATCAGTGACGGTAGCGGGATAGGTGGCGATGAGCAGTTCTTC CAISDGSGIGGDEQFF
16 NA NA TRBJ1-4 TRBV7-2 TGTGCCAGCAGCTTAACTTTAGGGCTGCCTAATGAAAAACTGTTTTTT CASSLTLGLPNEKLFF
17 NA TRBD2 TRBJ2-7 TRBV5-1 TGCGCCAGCAGCCTTGCCGGGGGACTAGCGGGAGTCTACGAGCAGTACTTC CASSLAGGLAGVYEQYF
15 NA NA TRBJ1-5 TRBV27 TGTGCCAGCAGTTCACAGGGACGGAACAATCAGCCCCAGCATTTT CASSSQGRNNQPQHF
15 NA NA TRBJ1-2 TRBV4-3 TGCGCCAGCAGCCAAGGAAGAGAAGGGTCGCTCGGCTACACCTTC CASSQGREGSLGYTF
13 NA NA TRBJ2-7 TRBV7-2 TGTGCCAGCAGCTCTTCCTGGGGGTACGAGCAGTACTTC CASSSSWGYEQYF
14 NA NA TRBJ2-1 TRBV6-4 TGTGCCACCTCAGGGAGTTCTGGATCCAATGAGCAGTTCTTC CATSGSSGSNEQFF
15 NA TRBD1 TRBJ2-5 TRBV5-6 TGTGCCAGCAGCTTGGGAGGGACAGGGGAAGAGACCCAGTACTTC CASSLGGTGEETQYF
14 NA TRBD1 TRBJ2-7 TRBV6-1 TGTGCCAGCAGTGAATTGGGACAGGGTTACGAGCAGTACTTC CASSELGQGYEQYF
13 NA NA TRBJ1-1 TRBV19 TGTGCCAGTAGTATAGGGCCGACCACTGAAGCTTTCTTT CASSIGPTTEAFF
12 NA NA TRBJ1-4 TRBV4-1 TGCGCCAGCAGCCAAGTTGGCGAAAAACTGTTTTTT CASSQVGEKLFF
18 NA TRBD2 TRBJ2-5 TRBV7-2 TGTGCCAGCAGCTCTAGGGGGGTTGGTGCGGGAGGGCGAGAGACCCAGTACTTC CASSSRGVGAGGRETQYF
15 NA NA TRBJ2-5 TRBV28 TGTGCCAGCAGTAGCCTCGACAGCCTACAAGAGACCCAGTACTTC CASSSLDSLQETQYF
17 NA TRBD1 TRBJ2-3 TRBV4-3 TGCGCCAGCAGCCAGACGAGGGACAGGGGGAGCACAGATACGCAGTATTTT CASSQTRDRGSTDTQYF
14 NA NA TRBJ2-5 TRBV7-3 TGTGCCAGCAGCCCGCAAGTCGGGGCCAGAAGTCAGTACTTC CASSPQVGARSQYF
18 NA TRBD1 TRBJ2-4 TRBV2 TGTGCCAGCAGTGAAGCAATCGGACAGGCGTGGTACAAAAACATTCAGTACTTC CASSEAIGQAWYKNIQYF
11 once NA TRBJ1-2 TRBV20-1 TGCAGTGCCCCTACAGGGTATGGCTACACCTTC CSAPTGYGYTF
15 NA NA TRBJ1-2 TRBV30 TGTGCCTGGTCTAAGCGGGGGGTTGCCCACTATGGCTACACCTTC CAWSKRGVAHYGYTF
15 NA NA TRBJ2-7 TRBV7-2 TGTGCCAGCAGCTTATACGCCTCTGGGTCCTACGAGCAGTACTTC CASSLYASGSYEQYF
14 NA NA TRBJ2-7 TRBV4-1 TGCGCCAGCAGCCAAGATCGGGTTGGCCACGAGCAGTACTTC CASSQDRVGHEQYF
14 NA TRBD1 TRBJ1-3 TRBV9 TGTGCCAGCAGCGTAGGACAGGGCGGAAACACCATATATTTT CASSVGQGGNTIYF
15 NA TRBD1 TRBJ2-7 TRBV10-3 TGTGCCATCAGTACGGGACAGGAAAGCTCCTACGAGCAGTACTTC CAISTGQESSYEQYF
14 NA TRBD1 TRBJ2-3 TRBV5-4 TGTGCCAGCAGCTCGACAGGGTATTCAGATACGCAGTATTTT CASSSTGYSDTQYF
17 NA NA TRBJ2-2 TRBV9 TGTGCCAGCAGCGTAGGGTGGTCAGTGACGAACACCGGGGAGCTGTTTTTT CASSVGWSVTNTGELFF
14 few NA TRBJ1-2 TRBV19 TGTGCCAGTAGTATAGAATCAGGGATGTATGGCTACACCTTC CASSIESGMYGYTF
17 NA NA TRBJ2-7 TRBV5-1 TGCGCCAGCAGCTTGGGGGGGACGAGGGAATCAGGCTACGAGCAGTACTTC CASSLGGTRESGYEQYF
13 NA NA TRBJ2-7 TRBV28 TGTGCCAGCAGTTACAGGGATCGGGGCGAGCAGTACTTC CASSYRDRGEQYF
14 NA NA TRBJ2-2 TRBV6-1 TGTGCCAGCAGCCATTTTCCGACCACCGGGGAGCTGTTTTTT CASSHFPTTGELFF
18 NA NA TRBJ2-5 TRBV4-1 TGCGCCAGCAGCCTTACACTGTTAGGGACCGGGACCCAAGAGACCCAGTACTTC CASSLTLLGTGTQETQYF
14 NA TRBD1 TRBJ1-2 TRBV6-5 TGTGCCAGCAGTAAGGACAGGGCCCCTTATGGCTACACCTTC CASSKDRAPYGYTF
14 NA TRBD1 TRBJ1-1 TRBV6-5 TGTGCCAGCAGTCCACGGACAGGGCGCACTGAAGCTTTCTTT CASSPRTGRTEAFF
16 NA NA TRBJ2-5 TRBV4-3 TGCGCCAGCAGCCAAGAGTTTTTGCGAGGTGGAGAGACCCAGTACTTC CASSQEFLRGGETQYF
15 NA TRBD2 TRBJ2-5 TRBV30 TGTGCCTGGAGTTTACTAGCGGGAGGTCAGGAGACCCAGTACTTC CAWSLLAGGQETQYF
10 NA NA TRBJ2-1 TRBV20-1 TGCAGTGCGACGTACAATGAGCAGTTCTTC CSATYNEQFF
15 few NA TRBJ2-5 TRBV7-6 TGTGCCAGCAGACTCCATCCCGGCACCATCGAGACCCAGTACTTC CASRLHPGTIETQYF
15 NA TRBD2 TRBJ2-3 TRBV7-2 TGTGCCAGCAGCTCATTAGCGGGACCCCTAGATACGCAGTATTTT CASSSLAGPLDTQYF
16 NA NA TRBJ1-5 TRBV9 TGTGCCAGCAGCCCGTCCGCCGGGGGGTACAATCAGCCCCAGCATTTT CASSPSAGGYNQPQHF
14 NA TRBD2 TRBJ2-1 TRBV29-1 TGCAGCGCCCACCGGGAGGGCCATCAATCTGGGCAGTTCTTC CSAHREGHQSGQFF
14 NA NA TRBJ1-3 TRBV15 TGTGCCACCAGCAGTGGGCGGGGGGTGGACACCATATATTTT CATSSGRGVDTIYF